A single sample is the source of the 25 T cell receptor beta chains below, sequenced in a study of blood T cell repertoires in COVID-19. Assay: immunoSEQ multiplex PCR; the TCRdb copy retains only in-frame clones and omits some. This repertoire shows fewer than 350,000 clones, 85% found once; its top ten account for 1.9%. Material: PBMCs or T cells enriched from blood (not recorded which). The receptors shown here come from a woman aged 25-40 years who had been exposed to COVID-19.

The V gene is TRBV7-2, the J gene TRBJ2-3, with D possibly matching TRBD2 (5 bases). The germline V gene has CDR1 SGHTA and CDR2 FQGNSA. The ends were cut back, 0 bases at V and 4 bases at J, with 17 bases in the middle. The CDR3 covers 17 residues. CDR3 in DNA: TGTGCCAGCAGCTTAGCGGGCGGGTTTACTACTCCAGATACGCAGTATTTT. It translates to CASSLAGGFTTPDTQYF.

This rearrangement joins TRBV4-3 to TRBJ2-3; 11 nucleotides match TRBD2. The J segment lost 0 bases and the V segment lost 8 bases, leaving 4 bases of the junction unmatched. Germline loops: CDR1 LGHNA, CDR2 YSLEER. The length of the CDR3 is 15 residues. The DNA of the CDR3 is TGCGCCAGCCGTAGCGGGGGGGCTAGCACAGATACGCAGTATTTT. Translation gives CASRSGGASTDTQYF.

The chain uses TRBV2 and TRBJ1-4; D is unclear. CDR1 SNHLY and CDR2 FYNNEI come from the germline V gene. The CDR3 spans 13 residues. V lost 6 bases, J lost 7 bases, and 12 bases lay in between. CDR3 sequence reads: CASRGAYREKLFF. The CDR3 DNA reads as TGTGCCAGCAGGGGAGCCTACCGTGAAAAACTGTTTTTT.

The gene calls are TRBV6-5 and TRBJ1-5, with D perhaps TRBD1 (6 bases). Trimming took off 7 bases at V and 7 bases at J, with 11 bases between the two ends. CDR3 length equals 12 residues. Germline CDR1 is MNHEY and CDR2 is SVGAGI. CDR3 nucleotide sequence: TGTGCCAGCACGCCAGGGGAGCAGCCCCAGCATTTT. Protein: CASTPGEQPQHF.

CDR3 DNA: TGTGCCAGCAGTTTAGCCACCCCCCCCGGGTACGAGCAGTACTTC. The encoded protein is CASSLATPPGYEQYF. V gene TRBV28 combines with J gene TRBJ2-7; the D is unclear. V lost 2 bases, J lost 4 bases, and 15 bases lay in between. Germline-derived CDR1 and CDR2 are MDHEN and SYDVKM. The CDR3 is 15 amino acids. The whole variable domain, filled in from reference TRBV28 and TRBJ2-7, reads DVKVTQSSRYLVKRTGEKVFLECVQDMDHENMFWYRQDPGLGLRLIYFSYDVKMKEKGDIPEGYSVSREKKERFSLILESASTNQTSMYLCASSLATPPGYEQYFGPGTRLTVT.

V and J are TRBV7-3 and TRBJ2-2; the match to TRBD2 covers 10 bases. With 5 bases clipped from V and 4 bases from J, the junction kept 16 bases outside the gene matches. Germline CDR1 is SGHTA and CDR2 is FQGTGA. The CDR3 consists of 19 residues. This chain's CDR3 is CASSTGTSVIPGGTGELFF. The CDR3 DNA follows: TGTGCCAGCAGCACCGGGACTAGCGTCATCCCAGGGGGCACCGGGGAGCTGTTTTTT.

The CDR3 protein is CASSLTGGGSLPNEQFF. CDR3 in DNA: TGTGCCAGCAGCTTAACCGGCGGAGGTTCTCTCCCCAATGAGCAGTTCTTC. This rearrangement joins TRBV7-3 to TRBJ2-1, with D possibly TRBD2 on 5 matching bases. Germline V gene lookup returns CDR1 SGHTA and CDR2 FQGTGA. Trimming shortened V by 0 bases and J by 6 bases, and 18 bases separated the two germline ends. This CDR3 comprises 17 residues. The variable domain in full, completed from reference TRBV7-3 and TRBJ2-1, reads GAGVSQTPSNKVTEKGKYVELRCDPISGHTALYWYRQSLGQGPEFLIYFQGTGAADDSGLPNDRFFAVRPEGSVSTLKIQRTERGDSAVYLCASSLTGGGSLPNEQFFGPGTRLTVL.

The chain recombines TRBV27 with TRBJ1-5; the D gene is possibly TRBD1 (5 bases). CDR3 size: 14 residues. Germline V gene lookup returns CDR1 MNHEY and CDR2 SMNVEV (reference sequence). The V end was cut by 8 bases, the J end by 0 bases, with 11 bases between. CDR3 DNA sequence: TGTGCCAGCGGGCCAGGGATTAGCAATCAGCCCCAGCATTTT. Translated, it gives CASGPGISNQPQHF.

The chain recombines TRBV7-2 with TRBJ2-3; the D gene is possibly TRBD2 (6 bases). Germline V lookup: CDR1 SGHTA, CDR2 FQGNSA. Trimming shortened V by 4 bases and J by 5 bases, and 16 bases separated the two germline ends. The CDR3 spans 15 residues. The CDR3, as DNA: TGTGCCAGCAGCTCAGACGTCGGGAGAGTAGATACGCAGTATTTT. This translates into CASSSDVGRVDTQYF.

About this clone itself: A much larger clone sits a single nucleotide away, making a read error possible. The rearrangement links TRBV30 to TRBJ1-3; TRBD1 is a possible D gene (5 bases). The CDR3 length is 12 residues. Trimming removed 6 bases at V and 0 bases at J, with 6 bases between. Germline CDR1 reads GTSNPN; CDR2 reads SVGIG (reference sequence). CDR3: CACTGSGNTIYF. CDR3 coding DNA: TGTGCCTGTACAGGCTCTGGAAACACCATATATTTT.

The chain recombines TRBV28 with TRBJ2-3; D not resolved. CDR1 is MDHEN and CDR2 is SYDVKM in the germline V gene. This CDR3 is built from 14 residues. With 7 bases removed from V and 4 bases from J, the gap between germline ends came to 15 bases. CDR3 protein: CASNVAPRPDTQYF. The CDR3 DNA reads TGTGCCAGCAATGTAGCCCCGCGCCCAGATACGCAGTATTTT.

The chain combines TRBV3-1 (or the pseudogene TRBV3-2) with TRBJ2-5; TRBD2 matches 8 bases. The V segment lost 2 bases and the J segment 1 base; nucleotides outside the gene matches: 3. The CDR3 totals 15 residues. Germline CDR1 LGHDT, CDR2 YNNKEL (reference sequence). The CDR3, as DNA: TGTGCCAGCAGCCAAAATAGCGGGACCCAAGAGACCCAGTACTTC. Amino acids: CASSQNSGTQETQYF.

The chain recombines TRBV5-1 with TRBJ1-3; D gene uncertain. CDR1 is SGHRS and CDR2 is YFSETQ in the germline V gene. V gave up 6 bases and J gave up 0 bases, with 7 bases separating them. This CDR3 has 13 amino acids. In DNA form, the CDR3 reads TGCGCCAGCAAAGTGAGCTCTGGAAACACCATATATTTT. Protein: CASKVSSGNTIYF.

This clone was detected a few times. The rearrangement uses TRBV28 and TRBJ2-2, with D possibly matching TRBD2 (5 bases). Germline CDR1 and CDR2: MDHEN and SYDVKM. Trimming shortened V by 6 bases and J by 1 base, and 12 bases separated the two germline ends. The CDR3 has 15 residues. CDR3 protein: CASSRARGNTGELFF. As DNA, the CDR3 is TGTGCCAGCAGCCGGGCACGGGGGAACACCGGGGAGCTGTTTTTT.

The rearrangement joins TRBV28 to TRBJ1-2, with D possibly being TRBD1 (5 bases). CDR1 and CDR2 from the germline V gene are MDHEN and SYDVKM. The CDR3 loop spans 15 amino acids. Trimming removed 3 bases at V and 4 bases at J, with 15 bases between. CDR3 DNA sequence: TGTGCCAGCAGTTTCAGGGTGGGCAGGCTCTATGGCTACACCTTC. This codes for CASSFRVGRLYGYTF.

With respect to this clone: A junction boundary mismatches the germline segment, possibly from a read error. The chain employs TRBV30 and TRBJ2-7, with D unclear. Germline V gene sequence: CDR1 GTSNPN, CDR2 SVGIG (reference sequence). The length of the CDR3 is 12 residues. The CDR3 coding sequence is TGTGCCTGGAGTCCCTCTATCACTGCGGTAAACTTC. Amino acid sequence: CAWSPSITAVNF.

V gene TRBV4-2 combines with J gene TRBJ1-4; D might be TRBD1 (5 bases). Trimming took 0 bases from V and 4 from J, leaving 12 bases between them. Per the germline V gene, CDR1 is LGHNA and CDR2 is YNFKEQ. The CDR3 consists of 16 residues. The CDR3 coding sequence is TGTGCCAGCAGCCAAGATCTAGGAAGGGGTAATGAAAAACTGTTTTTT. Its protein is CASSQDLGRGNEKLFF.

The rearrangement uses TRBV4-3 and TRBJ2-3, with 8 nucleotides matching TRBD2. Germline V gene sequence: CDR1 LGHNA, CDR2 YSLEER. The CDR3 runs 20 residues. After removal of 1 base from V and 3 bases from J, the junction contained 18 bases not matched to a gene. DNA of the CDR3: TGCGCCAGCAGCCAAGTAAATTTGGGCTGGAACGGGGGGGCGACAGATACGCAGTATTTT. Amino acids: CASSQVNLGWNGGATDTQYF.

The V gene is TRBV27, the J gene TRBJ2-3; 10 nucleotides agree with TRBD2. The CDR3 sequence is 16 residues long. V shed 5 bases and J 2 bases; nucleotides not matched to a gene: 7. CDR1 is MNHEY and CDR2 is SMNVEV in the germline V gene (reference sequence). Written as DNA, the CDR3 is TGTGCCAGCAGTCCGCTACTAGCGGGGATCACAGATACGCAGTATTTT. Translation gives CASSPLLAGITDTQYF.

The V call is TRBV7-3, the J call TRBJ2-1, with 8 positions matching TRBD2. The ends lost 6 bases at V and 6 bases at J; junction bases unmatched: 13. CDR3 length: 16 amino acids. The germline CDR1 and CDR2 sequences are SGHTA and FQGTGA. The CDR3 loop reads CASSQTSSGLGNEQFF. CDR3 coding DNA: TGTGCCAGCAGTCAGACCTCTAGCGGGTTAGGCAATGAGCAGTTCTTC.

The chain employs TRBV19 and TRBJ2-7, with a tentative D call TRBD1 (6 bases). The V gene lost 6 bases and the J gene lost 1 base, with 13 bases spanning the gap. CDR1 and CDR2 from the germline V gene are LNHDA and SQIVND (reference sequence). This CDR3 is 14 amino acids long. The CDR3 sequence is CASSPGHRSYEQYF. As DNA, the CDR3 is TGTGCCAGTAGCCCGGGACACCGATCCTACGAGCAGTACTTC.

This chain connects TRBV27 to TRBJ2-1; 12 nucleotides match TRBD2. V dropped 0 bases and J dropped 0; count of bases not matched to a gene: 6. This CDR3 contains 19 residues. CDR1 and CDR2 (germline): MNHEY, SMNVEV (reference sequence). In nucleotides, the CDR3 is TGTGCCAGCAGTTTATCGGGGACTAGCGGGTTCCCCTCCTACAATGAGCAGTTCTTC. Amino acids: CASSLSGTSGFPSYNEQFF.

The J gene is TRBJ2-5, the V gene TRBV19; D ambiguous. The CDR3 runs 15 residues. The germline V and J ends were trimmed by 5 bases and 5 bases, with 18 bases remaining between them. Germline CDR1 is LNHDA and CDR2 is SQIVND (reference sequence). CDR3 DNA: TGTGCCAGTAGTTCGCCGGGTGACCGTCGGGAGACCCAGTACTTC. It encodes CASSSPGDRRETQYF. Filled out from reference TRBV19 and TRBJ2-5, the complete variable domain reads DGGITQSPKYLFRKEGQNVTLSCEQNLNHDAMYWYRQDPGQGLRLIYYSQIVNDFQKGDIAEGYSVSREKKESFPLTVTSAQKNPTAFYLCASSSPGDRRETQYFGPGTRLLVL.

V and J are TRBV5-6 and TRBJ2-2, with TRBD1 matching over 10 bases. Germline V gene sequence: CDR1 SGHDT, CDR2 YYEEEE. V shed 6 bases, J shed 4 bases, and the junction held 6 bases outside the gene matches. CDR3 length: 15 residues. CDR3 protein: CASNSDRGVTGELFF. The CDR3 DNA reads TGTGCCAGCAACTCGGACAGGGGGGTCACCGGGGAGCTGTTTTTT.

CDR3 sequence: CASSLSGTGGPSDTQYF. CDR3 bases: TGTGCCAGCAGTTTATCCGGGACAGGGGGACCCAGTGATACGCAGTATTTT. The chain couples TRBV28 to TRBJ2-3; TRBD1 agrees at 11 bases. Per the germline V gene, CDR1 is MDHEN and CDR2 is SYDVKM. J lost 6 bases, V lost 1 base, and 9 bases had no gene match. The CDR3 totals 17 residues. The full variable domain, completed using reference TRBV28 and TRBJ2-3, is DVKVTQSSRYLVKRTGEKVFLECVQDMDHENMFWYRQDPGLGLRLIYFSYDVKMKEKGDIPEGYSVSREKKERFSLILESASTNQTSMYLCASSLSGTGGPSDTQYFGPGTRLTVL.